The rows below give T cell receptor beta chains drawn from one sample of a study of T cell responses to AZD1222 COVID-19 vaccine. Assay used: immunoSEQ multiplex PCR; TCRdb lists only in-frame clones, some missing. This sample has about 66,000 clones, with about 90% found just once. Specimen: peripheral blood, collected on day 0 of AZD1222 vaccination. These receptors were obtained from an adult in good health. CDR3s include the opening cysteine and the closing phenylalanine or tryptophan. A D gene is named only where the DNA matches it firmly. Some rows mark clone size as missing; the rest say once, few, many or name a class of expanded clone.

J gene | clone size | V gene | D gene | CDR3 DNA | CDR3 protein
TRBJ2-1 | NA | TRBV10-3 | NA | TGTGCCATCAGGCAGGACACTCCGGGCAATGAGCAGTTCTTC | CAIRQDTPGNEQFF
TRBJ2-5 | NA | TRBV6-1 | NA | TGTGCCAGCAGTGAAGGGCCAGCCCGGGAGACCCAGTACTTC | CASSEGPARETQYF
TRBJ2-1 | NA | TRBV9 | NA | TGTGCCAGCAGCGTTGACCGGGACACGGCTAAGATCTTC | CASSVDRDTAKIF
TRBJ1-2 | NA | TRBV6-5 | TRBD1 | TGTGCCAGCAGTTACACGACAGGGGGCGTTCCCTATGGCTACACCTTC | CASSYTTGGVPYGYTF
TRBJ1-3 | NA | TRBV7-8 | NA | TGTGCCAGCAGCCCAGTAACGAGCCACTCGGGAAACACCATATATTTT | CASSPVTSHSGNTIYF
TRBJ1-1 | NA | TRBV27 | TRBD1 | TGTGCCAGCAGTCTTACGACCCCCGGGACAGGAGACACTGAAGCTTTCTTT | CASSLTTPGTGDTEAFF
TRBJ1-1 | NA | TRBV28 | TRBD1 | TGTGCCAGCAGTTTCTCCGGGACAGTGAACACTGAAGCTTTCTTT | CASSFSGTVNTEAFF
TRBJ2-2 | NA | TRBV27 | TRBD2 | TGTGCCAGCATCAACCTCGGGCTAGCGGGGACCGGGGAGCTGTTTTTT | CASINLGLAGTGELFF
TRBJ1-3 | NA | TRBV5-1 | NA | TGCGCCAGCAGCTTGGCGAAACCTGGAAACACCATATATTTT | CASSLAKPGNTIYF
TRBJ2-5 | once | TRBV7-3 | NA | TGTGCCAGCAGCCTCTCGGACGGAGCGGAGACCCAGTACTTC | CASSLSDGAETQYF
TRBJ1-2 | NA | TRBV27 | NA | TGTGCCAGCAGTTTAGGAACGGACCATTTTAACTATGGCTACACCTTC | CASSLGTDHFNYGYTF
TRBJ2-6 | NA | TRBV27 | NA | TGTGCCAGCAGTCCCCGAACGACAGGAACTGGGGCCAACGTCCTGACTTTC | CASSPRTTGTGANVLTF
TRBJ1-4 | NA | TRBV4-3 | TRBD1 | TGCGCCAGCAGCCAAACCCCTGGACAGGGGGAAAAACTGTTTTTT | CASSQTPGQGEKLFF
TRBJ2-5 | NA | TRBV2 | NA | TGTGCCAGCTGCCAGGGTGGGGAGACCCAGTACTTC | CASCQGGETQYF
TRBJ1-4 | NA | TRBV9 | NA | TGTGCCAGCAGCCTTCAGCAGGGGCTAGGGGAAAAACTGTTTTTT | CASSLQQGLGEKLFF
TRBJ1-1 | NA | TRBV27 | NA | TGTGCCAGCAGCCTCCCCGGCAGGTACACTGAAGCTTTCTTT | CASSLPGRYTEAFF
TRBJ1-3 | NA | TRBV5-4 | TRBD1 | TGTGCCAGCAGCTTGGATCCGCCAGGGGGAACTGGAAACACCATATATTTT | CASSLDPPGGTGNTIYF
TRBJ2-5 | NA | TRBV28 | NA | TGTGCCAGCAGTTTACAGTCAGGGACCCAGTACTTC | CASSLQSGTQYF
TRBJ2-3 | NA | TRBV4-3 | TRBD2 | TGCGCCAGCAGCCAAGATTGGACTAGCGGGGGGGCCGGAGATACGCAGTATTTT | CASSQDWTSGGAGDTQYF
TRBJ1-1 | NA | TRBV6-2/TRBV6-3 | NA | TGTGCCAGCAGTTACGGAACAGGGGAAGCTTTCTTT | CASSYGTGEAFF
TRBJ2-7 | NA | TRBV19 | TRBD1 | TGTGCCAGTAGTATAGACTTACTTACTGCCGGGACAGGGACCTACGAGCAGCACTTC | CASSIDLLTAGTGTYEQHF
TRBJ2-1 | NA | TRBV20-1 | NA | TGCAGTGCTAGATCCAATGAGCAGTTCTTC | CSARSNEQFF
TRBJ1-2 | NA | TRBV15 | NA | TGTGCCACCAGCATAACCCTAGCAGGGGCCCACACCTTC | CATSITLAGAHTF
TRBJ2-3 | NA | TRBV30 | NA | TGTGCCTGGAGTATGGCCGTCAGTAGCACAGATACGCAGTATTTT | CAWSMAVSSTDTQYF
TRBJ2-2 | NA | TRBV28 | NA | TGTGCCAGCGGAGAACTTGGGACCATGAACACCGGGGAGCTGTTTTTT | CASGELGTMNTGELFF
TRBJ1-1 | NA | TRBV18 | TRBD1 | TGTGCCAGCTCTGAGACAGGGCCCCCTACCCTGAACACTGAAGCTTTCTTT | CASSETGPPTLNTEAFF